This TCR beta chain stems from a study of control samples from healthy donors and cancer patients. This CDR3 region has 15 residues. CDR1 is MRHNA and CDR2 is SNTAGT in the germline V gene. Germline trimming cut 4 bases from V and 9 bases from J; bases unmatched to any gene: 8. This table comes from immunoSEQ multiplex PCR, and its TCRdb copy is limited to in-frame clones, with some not included. In the table there are roughly 130,000 clones, approximately 95% of which are singletons. The TCR sequence derives from a man aged 25-45 years in good health. Source material: blood. V is TRBV6-4 and J is TRBJ2-1; 11 bases match TRBD1. CDR3 DNA sequence: TGTGCCAGCAGTGGGTCAGGACAGGGGGCTGCTGAGCAGTTCTTC. This translates into CASSGSGQGAAEQFF.